This T cell receptor (beta chain) is drawn from a study of T cell responses to AZD1222 COVID-19 vaccine. Notes on the study in general: Females outnumbered males among donors, who were mostly white British; clonal diversity was possibly underestimated. Baseline serology detected seropositivity in only six or seven AZD1222 recipients.

Notes on this clone: Antigen specificity is unknown.

Germline CDR1 reads MNHEY; CDR2 reads SVGEGT. CDR3 size: 14 residues. The V and J ends lost 0 bases and 2 bases respectively, with 7 bases between them. Sequencing was performed with immunoSEQ multiplex PCR; in TCRdb, only in-frame clones are kept and a portion is missing. The table has around 100,000 clones, around 90% seen once. This receptor was identified in an adult in good health. The sample here was peripheral blood, taken on day 0 of AZD1222 vaccination. V is TRBV6-2 or TRBV6-3 and J is TRBJ1-2; a weak D match, TRBD1 (5 bases). The DNA for the CDR3 is TGTGCCAGCAGTTACTCGCAGGGAAACTATGGCTACACCTTC. Translating gives CASSYSQGNYGYTF.